These 4 T cell receptor beta chains came from one sample sequenced in a study of cytomegalovirus exposure and HLA in healthy donors. Clones were read by immunoSEQ multiplex PCR, and TCRdb kept only the in-frame ones, dropping some. The sample lists about 150,000 clones; approximately 88% were seen once. Sample: PBMCs. The source of these receptors is a young man in good health and CMV-seropositive.

The chain employs TRBV5-4 and TRBJ2-3; D unresolved. The CDR3 spans 14 residues. V lost 2 bases and J 3 bases, leaving 10 bases between the germline ends. Germline CDR1 and CDR2: SGHNT and YYREEE (reference sequence). In DNA, the CDR3 is TGTGCCAGCAGCTTTAAGAGAGCAACAGATACGCAGTATTTT. It is translated as CASSFKRATDTQYF.

V gene TRBV5-1 combines with J gene TRBJ2-1; D perhaps matches TRBD2 (6 bases). V was pared by 3 bases and J by 0 bases, with 10 bases between. In germline, CDR1 is SGHRS, CDR2 YFSETQ. This CDR3 has 15 residues. CDR3 amino acids: CASSSGGSSYNEQFF. Written as DNA, the CDR3 is TGCGCCAGCAGCTCCGGGGGAAGCTCCTACAATGAGCAGTTCTTC.

The chain employs TRBV4-1 and TRBJ2-7, with D perhaps matching TRBD2 (6 bases). V was trimmed by 4 bases and J by 12 bases, leaving 16 bases between them. Germline V gene sequence: CDR1 MGHRA, CDR2 YSYEKL. The CDR3 is made up of 12 amino acids. Written as DNA, the CDR3 is TGCGCCAGCAGCCCGAGGGGAGGACAACGGTACTTC. It is translated as CASSPRGGQRYF.

This chain links TRBV2 with TRBJ1-5, with 8 nucleotides matching TRBD1. There are 15 residues in the CDR3. The junction had 4 bases not matched to a gene; V was cut back by 6 bases and J by 0 bases. CDR1 is SNHLY, CDR2 FYNNEI, per germline. The CDR3 sequence is CASRQDRASNQPQHF. In DNA, the CDR3 is TGTGCCAGCAGACAGGACAGGGCTAGCAATCAGCCCCAGCATTTT.